This TCR beta chain was captured by sequencing in a study of sequential checkpoint blockade in melanoma. Study information: First-line arms were nivolumab then ipilimumab, or the reverse, randomized 1:1. Maintenance nivolumab came after either treatment sequence.

The treatment is: randomized to nivolumab then ipilimumab (arm A) or the reverse (arm B). None of the patients previously received DNA-damaging chemotherapy. From thawed PBMCs, live CD3+CD8+ cells negative for CD19 and CD56 were sorted. Assay: immunoSEQ multiplex PCR; the TCRdb copy retains only in-frame clones and omits some. The sample carries approximately 23,000 clones, approximately 79% recorded once. Germline CDR1 and CDR2: MGHDK and SYGVNS. The CDR3 sequence is 13 residues long. On this clone itself: The junction and the germline gene differ at one end; a read error may be behind it.

J is TRBJ2-7 and V is TRBV25-1; no firm D call. The sequence derives from a human donor with melanoma. The sample consisted of CD8+ T cells sorted from blood (inferred from file names), taken from a patient given nivolumab and ipilimumab in sequence. CDR3 nucleotides: TGTGCCAGCAGTGGGCCAGAACACTACGCGCAGTACTTC. Translated, it gives CASSGPEHYAQYF.